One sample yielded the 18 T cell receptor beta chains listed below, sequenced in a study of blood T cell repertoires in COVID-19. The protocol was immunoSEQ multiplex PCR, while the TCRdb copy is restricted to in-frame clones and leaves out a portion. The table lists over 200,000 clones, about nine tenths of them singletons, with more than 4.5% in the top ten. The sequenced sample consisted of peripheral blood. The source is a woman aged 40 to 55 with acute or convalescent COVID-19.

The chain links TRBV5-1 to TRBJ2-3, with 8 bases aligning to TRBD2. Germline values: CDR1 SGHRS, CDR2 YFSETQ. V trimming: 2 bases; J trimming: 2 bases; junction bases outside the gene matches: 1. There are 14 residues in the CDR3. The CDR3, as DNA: TGCGCCAGCAGCTTTAGCGGGGCCACAGATACGCAGTATTTT. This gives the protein CASSFSGATDTQYF.

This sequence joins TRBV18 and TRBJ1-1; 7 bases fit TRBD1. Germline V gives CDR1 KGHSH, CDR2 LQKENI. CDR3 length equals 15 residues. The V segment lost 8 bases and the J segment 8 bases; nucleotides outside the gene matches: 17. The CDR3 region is CASTPVEGAQAEAFF. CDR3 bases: TGTGCCAGCACCCCGGTGGAGGGGGCTCAGGCCGAAGCTTTCTTT. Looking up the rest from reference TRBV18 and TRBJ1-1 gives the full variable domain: NAGVMQNPRHLVRRRGQEARLRCSPMKGHSHVYWYRQLPEEGLKFMVYLQKENIIDESGMPKERFSAEFPKEGPSILRIQQVVRGDSAAYFCASTPVEGAQAEAFFGQGTRLTVV.

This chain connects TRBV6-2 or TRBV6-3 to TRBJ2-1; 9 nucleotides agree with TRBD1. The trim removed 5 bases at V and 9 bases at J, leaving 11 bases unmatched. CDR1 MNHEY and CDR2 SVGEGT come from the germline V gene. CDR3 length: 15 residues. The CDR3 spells CASSPTGGDSVEQFF. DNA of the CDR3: TGTGCCAGCAGTCCAACAGGGGGCGACTCGGTTGAGCAGTTCTTC.

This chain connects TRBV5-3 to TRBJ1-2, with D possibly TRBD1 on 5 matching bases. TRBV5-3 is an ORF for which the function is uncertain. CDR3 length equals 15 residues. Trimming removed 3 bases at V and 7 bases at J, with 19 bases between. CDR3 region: CARSSPPQGVTGYTF. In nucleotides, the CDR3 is TGTGCCAGAAGCTCTCCCCCCCAGGGCGTAACTGGCTACACCTTC.

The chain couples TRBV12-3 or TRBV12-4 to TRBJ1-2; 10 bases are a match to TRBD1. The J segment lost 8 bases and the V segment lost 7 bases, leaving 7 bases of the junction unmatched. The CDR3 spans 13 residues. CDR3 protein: CASIRDRGEGYTF. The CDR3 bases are TGTGCCAGCATTAGGGACAGGGGAGAGGGCTACACCTTC.

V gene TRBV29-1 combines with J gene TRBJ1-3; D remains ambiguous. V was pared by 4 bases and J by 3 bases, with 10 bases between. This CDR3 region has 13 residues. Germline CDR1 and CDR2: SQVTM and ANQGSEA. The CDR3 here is CSVVEGVGNTIYF. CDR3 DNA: TGCAGCGTTGTTGAGGGAGTTGGAAACACCATATATTTT. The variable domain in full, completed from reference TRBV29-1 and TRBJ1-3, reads SAVISQKPSRDICQRGTSLTIQCQVDSQVTMMFWYRQQPGQSLTLIATANQGSEATYESGFVIDKFPISRPNLTFSTLTVSNMSPEDSSIYLCSVVEGVGNTIYFGEGSWLTVV.

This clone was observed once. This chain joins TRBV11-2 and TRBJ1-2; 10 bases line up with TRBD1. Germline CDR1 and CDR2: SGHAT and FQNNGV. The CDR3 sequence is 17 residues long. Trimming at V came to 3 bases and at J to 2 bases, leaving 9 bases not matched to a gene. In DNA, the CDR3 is TGTGCCAGCAGCTTCCGACAGGGGGCCCTCGAGAACTATGGCTACACCTTC. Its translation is CASSFRQGALENYGYTF.

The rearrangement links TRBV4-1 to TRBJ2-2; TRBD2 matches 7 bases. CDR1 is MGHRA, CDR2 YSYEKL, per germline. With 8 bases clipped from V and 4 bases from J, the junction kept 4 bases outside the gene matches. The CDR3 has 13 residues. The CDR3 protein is CASGWGGTGELFF. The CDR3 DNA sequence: TGCGCCAGCGGATGGGGGGGCACCGGGGAGCTGTTTTTT.

CDR3 sequence reads: CASSLDRGTGSTDTQYF. In DNA form, the CDR3 reads TGTGCCAGCAGCTTAGATCGCGGGACAGGTAGCACAGATACGCAGTATTTT. The chain couples TRBV7-8 to TRBJ2-3; 8 positions match TRBD1. The V gene end was trimmed by 1 base and the J gene end by 0 bases; junction bases not matched to a gene: 6. Germline-derived CDR1 and CDR2 are SGHVS and FQNEAQ. This CDR3 spans 17 amino acids.

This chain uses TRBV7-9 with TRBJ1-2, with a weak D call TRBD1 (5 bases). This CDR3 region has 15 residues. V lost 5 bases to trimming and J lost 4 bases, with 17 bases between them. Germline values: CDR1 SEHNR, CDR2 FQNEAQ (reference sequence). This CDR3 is CASSQWKGPGYGYTF. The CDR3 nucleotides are TGTGCCAGCAGCCAATGGAAGGGGCCGGGCTATGGCTACACCTTC.

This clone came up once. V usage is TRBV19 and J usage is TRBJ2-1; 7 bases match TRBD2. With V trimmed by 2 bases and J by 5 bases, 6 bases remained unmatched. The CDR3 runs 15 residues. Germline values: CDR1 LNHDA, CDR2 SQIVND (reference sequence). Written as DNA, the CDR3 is TGTGCCAGTAGTATATGGCTAGCGGCGGACAATGAGCAGTTCTTC. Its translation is CASSIWLAADNEQFF. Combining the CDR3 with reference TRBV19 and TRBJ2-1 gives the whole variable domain DGGITQSPKYLFRKEGQNVTLSCEQNLNHDAMYWYRQDPGQGLRLIYYSQIVNDFQKGDIAEGYSVSREKKESFPLTVTSAQKNPTAFYLCASSIWLAADNEQFFGPGTRLTVL.

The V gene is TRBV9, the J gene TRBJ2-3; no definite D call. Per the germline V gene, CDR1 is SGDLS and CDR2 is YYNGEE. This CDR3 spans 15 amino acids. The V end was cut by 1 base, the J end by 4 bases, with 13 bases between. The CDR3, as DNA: TGTGCCAGCAGCGTAACTTCCTCTCCGGCAGATACGCAGTATTTT. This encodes CASSVTSSPADTQYF. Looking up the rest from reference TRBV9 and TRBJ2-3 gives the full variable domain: DSGVTQTPKHLITATGQRVTLRCSPRSGDLSVYWYQQSLDQGLQFLIQYYNGEERAKGNILERFSAQQFPDLHSELNLSSLELGDSALYFCASSVTSSPADTQYFGPGTRLTVL.

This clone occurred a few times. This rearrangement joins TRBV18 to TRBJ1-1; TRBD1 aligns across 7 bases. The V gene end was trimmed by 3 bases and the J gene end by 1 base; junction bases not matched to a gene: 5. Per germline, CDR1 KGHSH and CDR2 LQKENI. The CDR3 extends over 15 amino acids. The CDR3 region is CASSPSTGENTEAFF. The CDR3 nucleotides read TGTGCCAGCTCACCCTCTACAGGGGAGAACACTGAAGCTTTCTTT.

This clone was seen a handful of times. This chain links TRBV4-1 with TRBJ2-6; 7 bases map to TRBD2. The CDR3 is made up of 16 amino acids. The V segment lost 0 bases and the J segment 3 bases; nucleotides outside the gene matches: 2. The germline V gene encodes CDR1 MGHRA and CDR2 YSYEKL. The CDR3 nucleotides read TGCGCCAGCAGCCAAGAGGGGGGGAGTGGGGCCAACGTCCTGACTTTC. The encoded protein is CASSQEGGSGANVLTF.

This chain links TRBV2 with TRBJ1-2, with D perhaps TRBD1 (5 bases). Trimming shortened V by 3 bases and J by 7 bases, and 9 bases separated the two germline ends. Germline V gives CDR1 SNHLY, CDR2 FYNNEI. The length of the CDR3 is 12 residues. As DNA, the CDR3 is TGTGCCAGCAGTGAGGGGAGGGGTGGCTACACCTTC. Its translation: CASSEGRGGYTF.

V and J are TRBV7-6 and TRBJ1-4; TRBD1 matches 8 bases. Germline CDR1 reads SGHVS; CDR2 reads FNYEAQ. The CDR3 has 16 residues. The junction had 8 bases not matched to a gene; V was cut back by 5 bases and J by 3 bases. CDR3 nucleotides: TGTGCCAGCAGCCCCAGCCAGGGACAGGCTAATGAAAAACTGTTTTTT. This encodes CASSPSQGQANEKLFF.

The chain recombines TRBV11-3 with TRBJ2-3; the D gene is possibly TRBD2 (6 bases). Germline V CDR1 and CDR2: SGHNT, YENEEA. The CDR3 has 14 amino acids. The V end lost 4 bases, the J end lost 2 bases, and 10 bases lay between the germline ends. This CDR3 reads CASSSGGPTDTQYF. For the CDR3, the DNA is TGTGCCAGCAGCTCCGGGGGTCCCACAGATACGCAGTATTTT.

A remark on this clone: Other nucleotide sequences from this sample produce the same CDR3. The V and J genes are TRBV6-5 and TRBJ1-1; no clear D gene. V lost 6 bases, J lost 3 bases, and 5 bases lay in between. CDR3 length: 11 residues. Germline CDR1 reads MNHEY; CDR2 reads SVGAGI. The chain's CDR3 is CASSRDTEAFF. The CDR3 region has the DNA TGTGCCAGCAGCCGGGACACTGAAGCTTTCTTT.